This T cell receptor (beta chain) originates from a study of blood T cell repertoires in COVID-19. Method: immunoSEQ multiplex PCR; TCRdb's copy keeps in-frame clones and lacks some. The table shows around 200,000 clones, with about 86% occurring only once. CDR3 size: 16 residues. The chain couples TRBV21-1 to TRBJ2-7; TRBD2 is the table's D call and was not checked against the DNA. TRBV21-1 is a pseudogene. Material: peripheral blood. This sequence originates from a young woman who had recovered from COVID-19. The CDR3 coding sequence is TGTGCCAGCAGCAAACGATACGGAGAGAGGGCAATTCATCGGTACTTC. This encodes CASSKRYGERAIHRYF.